This T cell receptor (beta chain) was recovered during a study of shared clonotypes between healthy human individuals. Background on the study: Three plates each covered CD4 naive and memory; CD8 naive two, CD8 memory one.

Trimming took off 6 bases at V and 10 bases at J, with 28 bases between the two ends. In germline, CDR1 is SGHVS, CDR2 FNYEAQ. This CDR3 comprises 17 residues. Remarks on this clone: Its matching antigen is unknown.

Study-level findings and limits: Blood was the sole source, and tissue repertoires probably differ.

Participating donors were healthy, HIV-negative adults free of recent acute infections or vaccinations. Sequenced by immunoSEQ multiplex PCR; TCRdb stores in-frame clones only, minus some. The sample records more than 400,000 clones, 90% to 97% being singletons. Sequenced: naive CD4+ T cells sorted from blood. Subset noted: CD45RA+ positively selected. The chain links TRBV7-6 to TRBJ2-1, with D possibly matching TRBD2 (10 bases). This receptor was identified in a woman in her 30s in good health. The CDR3 sequence: CASSPASGRAGTGEQFF. The CDR3 coding sequence is TGTGCCAGCAGTCCAGCGAGCGGGAGGGCCGGGACAGGGGAGCAGTTCTTC.